The sample holds a few counts of the clone carrying this TCR beta chain. The data were produced by immunoSEQ multiplex PCR, yet TCRdb's version contains in-frame clones alone and is incomplete. The sample consists of some 25,000 clones, about nine tenths of them appearing once. J was trimmed by 4 bases and V by 3 bases; bases with no gene match: 5. The CDR3 sequence is 14 residues long. From germline, CDR1 is MGHRA and CDR2 YSYEKL. The data originate from a study of T cell responses to AZD1222 COVID-19 vaccine. This rearrangement joins TRBV4-1 to TRBJ2-7, with 8 bases that match TRBD1. This receptor was taken from an adult who received the AZD1222 COVID-19 vaccine. The sequencing here drew on peripheral blood, taken 28 days after the second AZD1222 dose. The CDR3 nucleotides read TGCGCCAGCAGCCACGGACAGGGTCATTACGAGCAGTACTTC. This sequence encodes CASSHGQGHYEQYF.